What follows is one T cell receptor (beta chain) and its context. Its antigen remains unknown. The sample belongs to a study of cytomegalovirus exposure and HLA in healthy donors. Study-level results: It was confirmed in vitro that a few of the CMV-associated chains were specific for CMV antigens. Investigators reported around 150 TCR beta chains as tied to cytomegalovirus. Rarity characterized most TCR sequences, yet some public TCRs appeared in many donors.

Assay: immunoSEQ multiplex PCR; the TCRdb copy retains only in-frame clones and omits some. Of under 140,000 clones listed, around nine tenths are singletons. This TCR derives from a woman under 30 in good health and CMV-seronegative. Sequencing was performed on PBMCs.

The CDR3 DNA follows: TGTGCCAGCAGTTACTCGAGCGGAGTCGGCTACACCTTC. As protein: CASSYSSGVGYTF. The chain uses TRBV6-5 and TRBJ1-2; no clear D gene. The CDR3 consists of 13 residues. V gave up 0 bases and J gave up 8 bases, with 10 bases separating them. Germline lookup yields CDR1 MNHEY and CDR2 SVGAGI.